A selection of T cell receptor beta chains follows, all from one sample in a study of T cell responses to AZD1222 COVID-19 vaccine. Repertoires were generated with immunoSEQ multiplex PCR, while TCRdb's copy carries only in-frame clones and drops some. The sample carries 70,000 or so clones, 80% to 85% recorded once. This specimen consisted of peripheral blood, obtained on day 0 of AZD1222 vaccination. These receptors were taken from an adult in good health. The CDR3 runs from the conserved cysteine through the conserved F or W. Each record gives: J gene, clone size, V gene, D gene, CDR3 protein, CDR3 DNA. A D gene is named only where the DNA matches it firmly. A clone size is listed for some rows: how often the clone was seen (once, few, many), or a class if it is expanded.

TRBJ1-6 | few | TRBV16 | . | CASTGWDTRPNSPLHF | TGTGCCAGCACCGGGTGGGACACGCGCCCCAATTCACCCCTCCACTTT
TRBJ2-1 | . | TRBV6-5 | TRBD1 | CASSYSGIRDREQFF | TGTGCCAGCAGTTACTCGGGCATAAGGGACAGGGAGCAGTTCTTC
TRBJ1-6 | few | TRBV2 | TRBD1 | CASSGDIAGGGYFGDSPLHF | TGTGCCAGCAGTGGGGATATCGCAGGGGGCGGTTATTTTGGGGATTCACCCCTCCACTTT
TRBJ1-4 | few | TRBV10-2 | . | CASSESEREKLFF | TGCGCCAGCAGTGAGTCGGAGAGGGAAAAACTGTTTTTT
TRBJ2-6 | . | TRBV6-1 | TRBD1 | CASSEGQLISGANVLTF | TGTGCCAGCAGTGAGGGACAGTTAATCTCTGGGGCCAACGTCCTGACTTTC
TRBJ1-1 | once | TRBV7-9 | . | CASSLARRLGVNTEAFF | TGTGCCAGCAGCTTAGCTCGCCGACTGGGCGTGAACACTGAAGCTTTCTTT
TRBJ2-7 | . | TRBV10-1 | . | CASSEGSGTGYEQYF | TGCGCCAGCAGTGAGGGGTCCGGGACCGGCTACGAGCAGTACTTC
TRBJ2-2 | . | TRBV7-2 | . | CASSSRVSTGELFF | TGTGCCAGCAGCTCCAGGGTCTCCACCGGGGAGCTGTTTTTT
TRBJ2-5 | . | TRBV4-1 | . | CASSRGGLETQYF | TGCGCCAGCAGCAGGGGGGGGCTTGAGACCCAGTACTTC
TRBJ2-5 | . | TRBV7-2 | TRBD2 | CASSLGLAGGETQYF | TGTGCCAGCAGCTTAGGACTAGCGGGCGGAGAGACCCAGTACTTC
TRBJ2-2 | once | TRBV2 | TRBD2 | CASSGAGGSTGELFF | TGTGCCAGCAGTGGGGCGGGGGGAAGCACCGGGGAGCTGTTTTTT
TRBJ1-3 | few | TRBV23-1 | . | CASSHLSSTTSQEKGNTIYF | TGCGCCAGCAGTCATTTGAGTTCAACTACGAGCCAGGAAAAAGGAAACACCATATATTTT
TRBJ1-6 | . | TRBV7-8 | TRBD1 | CASSLAGTGGWGDSPLHF | TGTGCCAGCAGCTTAGCCGGAACAGGGGGCTGGGGGGATTCACCCCTCCACTTT
TRBJ2-7 | . | TRBV6-5 | TRBD2 | CASTGGTREQYF | TGTGCCAGCACGGGGGGTACGCGGGAGCAGTACTTC
TRBJ1-2 | . | TRBV2 | TRBD1 | CARETGDTFYGYTF | TGTGCCAGGGAAACAGGGGACACTTTCTATGGCTACACCTTC
TRBJ1-4 | . | TRBV3-1/TRBV3-2 | TRBD1 | CASSQGTGTGREKLFF | TGTGCCAGCAGCCAAGGCACCGGGACAGGGAGAGAAAAACTGTTTTTT
TRBJ1-1 | . | TRBV5-1 | . | CASSRSVNTEAFF | TGCGCCAGCAGCAGGTCAGTGAACACTGAAGCTTTCTTT
TRBJ2-7 | . | TRBV2 | . | CASTGTADEQYF | TGTGCCAGTACAGGGACCGCGGACGAGCAGTACTTC
TRBJ2-5 | . | TRBV2 | TRBD2 | CASGGVTRAQETQYF | TGTGCCAGCGGGGGGGTTACAAGGGCCCAAGAGACCCAGTACTTC
TRBJ1-3 | . | TRBV4-1 | . | CASSQVTPGAGNTIYF | TGCGCCAGCAGCCAAGTTACCCCAGGGGCTGGAAACACCATATATTTT
TRBJ2-4 | . | TRBV4-3 | . | CASSQASVEGDIQYF | TGCGCCAGCAGCCAAGCCTCCGTCGAAGGGGACATTCAGTACTTC
TRBJ1-1 | . | TRBV19 | TRBD1 | CASSPPRDRVLNTEAFF | TGTGCCAGTAGCCCCCCCCGGGACAGGGTCCTTAACACTGAAGCTTTCTTT
TRBJ2-5 | . | TRBV10-3 | . | CAISESIRETQYF | TGTGCCATCAGTGAGTCGATAAGGGAGACCCAGTACTTC
TRBJ1-5 | . | TRBV5-1 | TRBD1 | CASSLTGDQPQHF | TGCGCCAGCAGCCTGACAGGGGATCAGCCCCAGCATTTT
TRBJ1-4 | . | TRBV30 | . | CAWRTVPNEKLFF | TGTGCCTGGCGGACGGTCCCTAATGAAAAACTGTTTTTT
TRBJ2-5 | few | TRBV7-2 | . | CASSLVGPKLETQYF | TGTGCCAGCAGCTTAGTGGGACCAAAACTAGAGACCCAGTACTTC
TRBJ1-1 | once | TRBV7-9 | . | CASSPARAEAFF | TGTGCCAGCAGCCCAGCTCGGGCTGAAGCTTTCTTT
TRBJ1-4 | . | TRBV19 | . | CASKQDTGEKLFF | TGTGCCAGTAAGCAAGATACAGGTGAAAAACTGTTTTTT
TRBJ2-1 | . | TRBV5-1 | TRBD2 | CASSLTSGGAEEQFF | TGCGCCAGCAGCTTAACTAGCGGGGGGGCTGAAGAGCAGTTCTTC
TRBJ1-4 | . | TRBV12-3/TRBV12-4 | . | CASSFGGTLKLFF | TGTGCCAGCAGTTTTGGGGGGACCTTAAAACTGTTTTTT
TRBJ2-3 | . | TRBV5-1 | TRBD2 | CASSAGLAGSWADTQYF | TGCGCCAGCAGCGCGGGACTAGCGGGGAGTTGGGCAGATACGCAGTATTTT
TRBJ2-5 | . | TRBV5-1 | TRBD2 | CASSLEQRGIVETQYF | TGCGCCAGCAGCTTGGAACAGCGGGGCATTGTGGAGACCCAGTACTTC
TRBJ2-1 | . | TRBV4-2 | . | CASSQDTTLSYNEQFF | TGTGCCAGCAGCCAAGATACGACTCTCTCCTACAATGAGCAGTTCTTC
TRBJ1-5 | . | TRBV4-1 | . | CASSQDVGALYIRPQHF | TGCGCCAGCAGCCAAGATGTGGGGGCTCTCTATATTCGGCCCCAGCATTTT
TRBJ1-5 | . | TRBV19 | TRBD1 | CASSDAGGFSNQPQHF | TGTGCCAGTAGTGACGCAGGGGGTTTTTCGAATCAGCCCCAGCATTTT
TRBJ1-2 | . | TRBV18 | . | CASSPEDSLGGYTF | TGTGCCAGCTCACCCGAGGACAGCCTCGGGGGCTACACCTTC
TRBJ2-3 | . | TRBV20-1 | TRBD2 | CSASKTGGSTDTQYF | TGCAGTGCTAGTAAAACGGGGGGGAGCACAGATACGCAGTATTTT
TRBJ1-5 | once | TRBV19 | . | CASSMEGQAFQPQHF | TGTGCCAGTAGTATGGAGGGCCAGGCTTTCCAGCCCCAGCATTTT
TRBJ1-6 | once | TRBV3-1/TRBV3-2 | . | CASSQGGGVLNSPLHF | TGTGCCAGCAGCCAAGGGGGCGGGGTGTTAAATTCACCCCTCCACTTT
TRBJ1-1 | . | TRBV10-3 | . | CAISGGEPHTEAFF | TGTGCCATCAGTGGGGGGGAGCCCCACACTGAAGCTTTCTTT
TRBJ2-1 | . | TRBV6-2/TRBV6-3 | . | CASSEITRGLYNEQFF | TGTGCCAGCAGCGAAATAACTAGAGGGCTCTACAATGAGCAGTTCTTC
TRBJ1-2 | . | TRBV5-1 | . | CASSVEGGLGYGYTF | TGCGCCAGCAGCGTCGAAGGGGGACTGGGCTATGGCTACACCTTC
TRBJ1-5 | . | TRBV3-1/TRBV3-2 | . | CASSQGGPQHF | TGTGCCAGCAGCCAAGGCGGCCCCCAGCATTTT
TRBJ2-5 | . | TRBV10-2 | TRBD2 | CASSEVRLAGTQETQYF | TGCGCCAGCAGTGAAGTCCGCCTAGCGGGAACCCAAGAGACCCAGTACTTC
TRBJ1-6 | once | TRBV27 | TRBD1 | CASKFRGTASPLHF | TGTGCCAGCAAATTCAGGGGGACGGCTTCACCCCTCCACTTT
TRBJ2-2 | few | TRBV9 | TRBD2 | CASSKTSGGFTGELFF | TGTGCCAGCAGCAAAACTAGCGGGGGCTTCACCGGGGAGCTGTTTTTT
TRBJ2-5 | . | TRBV18 | TRBD1 | CASSPGQGQETQYF | TGTGCCAGCTCACCTGGACAGGGCCAAGAGACCCAGTACTTC
TRBJ2-7 | . | TRBV5-1 | . | CASSLGTSIEQYF | TGCGCCAGCAGCCTCGGGACGTCGATCGAGCAGTACTTC
TRBJ1-5 | once | TRBV28 | TRBD1 | CASDTGGVINQPQHF | TGTGCCAGTGACACAGGGGGCGTGATCAATCAGCCCCAGCATTTT
TRBJ1-3 | . | TRBV19 | . | CASSDIVGNTIYF | TGTGCCAGTAGCGACATAGTTGGAAACACCATATATTTT
TRBJ2-7 | . | TRBV10-1 | . | CASSPGVEQYF | TGCGCCAGCAGCCCCGGGGTCGAGCAGTACTTC
TRBJ2-2 | . | TRBV29-1 | . | CSVGFMASGELFF | TGCAGCGTTGGTTTCATGGCTTCCGGGGAGCTGTTTTTT
TRBJ1-4 | . | TRBV10-3 | TRBD1 | CATRDRDEKLFF | TGTGCCACCCGGGACAGGGATGAAAAACTGTTTTTT
TRBJ2-4 | . | TRBV5-1 | . | CASSLMGVKNIQYF | TGCGCCAGCAGCTTAATGGGGGTCAAAAACATTCAGTACTTC
TRBJ2-3 | . | TRBV7-7 | TRBD2 | CASSLGGGMDTQYF | TGTGCTAGCAGCTTAGGCGGGGGGATGGATACGCAGTATTTT